Listed below are T cell receptor beta chains from one sample, sequenced in a study of OX40 agonist ivuxolimab in advanced cancers. Only in-frame clones appear in the TCRdb table, and some are missing; sequencing was by immunoSEQ multiplex PCR. The sample has tens of thousands of clones; about 90% are singletons. The sample was CD4+ or CD8+ T cells sorted from blood, taken in a trial of the OX40 agonist ivuxolimab. These receptors were taken from an adult with an advanced solid tumor such as melanoma, head and neck, liver or kidney cancer. The CDR3 runs from the conserved cysteine through the conserved F or W. D genes are given only for firm matches. A clone size is listed for some rows: how often the clone was seen (once, few, many), or a class if it is expanded.

TRBD1	TRBJ2-7	NA	TRBV5-1	TGCGCCAGCAGCTTTAATTTGGCACAGGGGGGCTCCTACGAGCAGTACTTC	CASSFNLAQGGSYEQYF
NA	TRBJ1-1	NA	TRBV7-6	TGTGCCAGCAGCTTAGTGGCGGGTTCCACTGAAGCTTTCTTT	CASSLVAGSTEAFF
NA	TRBJ2-3	NA	TRBV13	TGTGCCAGCAGTCCGACCCGCACAGATACGCAGTATTTT	CASSPTRTDTQYF
TRBD1	TRBJ1-5	NA	TRBV30	TGTGCCTGGAGCCGAGGGACAGCCCCGGGGCCCCAGCATTTT	CAWSRGTAPGPQHF
NA	TRBJ2-7	NA	TRBV6-1	TGTGCCAGCAGTTTCCCGCCCTACGAGCAGTACTTC	CASSFPPYEQYF
NA	TRBJ1-3	NA	TRBV4-2	TGTGCCAGCAGCCAATACAGGGAGGCAAACACCATATATTTT	CASSQYREANTIYF
NA	TRBJ2-2	NA	TRBV6-5	TGTGCCAGCAGTTACGAAGGGTACAACACCGGGGAGCTGTTTTTT	CASSYEGYNTGELFF
NA	TRBJ2-4	NA	TRBV7-8	TGTGCCAGCAGCGGAAATAACAAAAACATTCAGTACTTC	CASSGNNKNIQYF
NA	TRBJ1-1	NA	TRBV5-1	TGCGCCAGCAGCTTGGGTAACCTGCCGAACACTGAAGCTTTCTTT	CASSLGNLPNTEAFF
NA	TRBJ2-3	NA	TRBV7-9	TGTGCCAGCAGCCAGAGAGACGCCACAGATACGCAGTATTTT	CASSQRDATDTQYF
NA	TRBJ2-7	NA	TRBV7-9	TGTGCCAGCAGCTCCGGATCCCCTGTTCCCTACGAGCAGTACTTC	CASSSGSPVPYEQYF
TRBD2	TRBJ2-7	NA	TRBV10-3	TGTGCCAGCAGCCCCGGGACTAGCGTTGAGCAGTACTTC	CASSPGTSVEQYF
NA	TRBJ2-7	once	TRBV6-1	TGTGCCAGCAGTGATTTACTCTCCCTCTCCTACGAGCAGTACTTC	CASSDLLSLSYEQYF
NA	TRBJ1-2	NA	TRBV11-2	TGTGCCAGCAGCTTAGTTGGGGGGTCCGGGCATGGCTACACCTTC	CASSLVGGSGHGYTF
NA	TRBJ1-6	NA	TRBV6-1	TGTGCCAGCACCCCATCAGGGAACTCACCCCTCCACTTT	CASTPSGNSPLHF
NA	TRBJ2-5	once	TRBV15	TGTGCCACCAGCAGAGATAATGGCGAGACCCAGTACTTC	CATSRDNGETQYF
NA	TRBJ2-5	few	TRBV7-7	TGTGCCAGCAGATCAACAGGGTTTCAAGAGACCCAGTACTTC	CASRSTGFQETQYF
NA	TRBJ2-2	once	TRBV18	TGTGCCAGCTCACTGACAGGCACGAACACCGGGGAGCTGTTTTTT	CASSLTGTNTGELFF
TRBD2	TRBJ2-5	NA	TRBV29-1	TGCAGCGTTCGGGCGGGGGGGCAAGAGACCCAGTACTTC	CSVRAGGQETQYF
TRBD1	TRBJ2-4	once	TRBV28	TGTGCCAGCAGCCTCAGGGGGGCCAAAAACATTCAGTACTTC	CASSLRGAKNIQYF
TRBD2	TRBJ2-3	NA	TRBV28	TGTGCCAGCAGTTTACCCACCCTCGGGACTAGCGGGGAGGTACGGACAGATACGCAGTATTTT	CASSLPTLGTSGEVRTDTQYF
NA	TRBJ2-7	medium-sized	TRBV6-5	TGTGCCAGCAGTTCCGACAGCTCGAGCTCCTACGAGCAGTACTTC	CASSSDSSSSYEQYF
TRBD2	TRBJ2-1	NA	TRBV10-3	TGTGCCATCACCCGGACTAGCGGGGGGGCCGTCAATGAGCAGTTCTTC	CAITRTSGGAVNEQFF
NA	TRBJ2-7	NA	TRBV7-7	TGTGCCAGCAGCCCAGAACCGGGCCAAGACTACGAGCAGTACTTC	CASSPEPGQDYEQYF
NA	TRBJ1-3	NA	TRBV10-3	TGTGCCATCAGCGAGACCGGCTCTGGAAACACCATATATTTT	CAISETGSGNTIYF
NA	TRBJ2-2	NA	TRBV19	TGTGCCAGTAAGGCGGCGGCAAACTCAGGGGAGCTGTTTTTT	CASKAAANSGELFF
NA	TRBJ1-4	NA	TRBV13	TGTGCCAGCAGCCTAGCTAGACAGGCCTCGAGGGAAAAACTGTTTTTT	CASSLARQASREKLFF
TRBD1	TRBJ1-2	NA	TRBV14	TGTGCCAGCAGCCGAAAAACGACAGGGAGGAACTATGGCTACACCTTC	CASSRKTTGRNYGYTF
NA	TRBJ2-5	once	TRBV19	TGTGCCAGTACCTTGGGGGAGACCCAGTACTTC	CASTLGETQYF
NA	TRBJ1-5	NA	TRBV19	TGTGCCAGTAGTTATGGGACCGTTCTTTCCAATCAGCCCCAGCATTTT	CASSYGTVLSNQPQHF
NA	TRBJ2-7	NA	TRBV7-9	TGTGCCAGCAGCTTATTTGAGGACGAGCAGTACTTC	CASSLFEDEQYF